Each of the 30 T cell receptor beta chains below was sequenced from the same sample in a study of T cell repertoires in cytomegalovirus infection. TCRdb itself ran the reads through MiXCR, one entry per CDR3 protein. The sample holds 250,000 or so distinct CDR3 sequences; over 15% are singletons and the top ten take around 43%. Sequencing input: CD8+ T cells from PBMCs. These receptor sequences come from a human donor in good health (CMV status not recorded). Some clones in this sample may be carry-over from other donors' samples.

The gene calls are TRBV2 and TRBJ2-7; no clear D gene. Germline lookup yields CDR1 SNHLY and CDR2 FYNNEI. This CDR3 has 15 amino acids. V lost 1 base and J 0 bases, leaving 10 bases between the germline ends. CDR3: CASSEGPGSSYEQYF. CDR3 in DNA: TGTGCCAGCAGTGAAGGCCCAGGTTCCTCCTACGAGCAGTACTTC.

This clonotype was seen repeatedly, ten times or more. The chain couples TRBV28 to TRBJ2-1, with D tentatively TRBD2 (5 bases). Germline loops: CDR1 MDHEN, CDR2 SYDVKM. V shed 2 bases and J shed 2 bases, with 10 bases lying between them. The CDR3 spans 15 residues. The CDR3 protein is CASSLGERAYNEQFF. CDR3 nucleotides: TGTGCCAGCAGTTTAGGGGAGAGGGCCTACAATGAGCAGTTCTTC. Drawing the rest from reference TRBV28 and TRBJ2-1, the complete variable domain is DVKVTQSSRYLVKRTGEKVFLECVQDMDHENMFWYRQDPGLGLRLIYFSYDVKMKEKGDIPEGYSVSREKKERFSLILESASTNQTSMYLCASSLGERAYNEQFFGPGTRLTVL.

This clonotype was counted between two and nine times. The chain is built from TRBV7-9 and TRBJ2-2, with 10 bases that match TRBD1. Germline CDR1 is SEHNR and CDR2 is FQNEAQ (reference sequence). V lost 1 base and J lost 6; bases outside the gene matches: 14. This CDR3 spans 19 amino acids. The CDR3 protein is CASSLDRDRGLLEPGELFF. The CDR3 DNA is TGTGCCAGCAGCTTAGATCGGGACAGGGGCCTCTTGGAACCCGGGGAGCTGTTTTTT.

The rearrangement uses TRBV20-1 and TRBJ2-1, with D tentatively TRBD1 (5 bases). CDR1 is DFQATT, CDR2 SNEGSKA, per germline (reference sequence). V shed 3 bases and J shed 5 bases, with 17 bases lying between them. This CDR3 is 15 amino acids long. The CDR3: CSASSLGATNNEQFF. DNA of the CDR3: TGCAGTGCTAGTTCCTTAGGGGCAACCAACAATGAGCAGTTCTTC.

This clonotype was found a few times. The rearrangement links TRBV6-5 to TRBJ1-1; 7 positions agree with TRBD1. From germline, CDR1 is MNHEY and CDR2 SVGAGI. The CDR3 contains 17 residues. Trimming removed 2 bases from V and 0 bases from J; junction bases left unmatched: 9. The CDR3: CASSYAMAGQLNTEAFF. The CDR3 region has the DNA TGTGCCAGCAGTTACGCTATGGCGGGACAGCTGAACACTGAAGCTTTCTTT.

This clonotype was observed at least ten times. The V call is TRBV7-9, the J call TRBJ1-4, with D hard to call. The CDR3 runs 15 residues. In germline, CDR1 is SEHNR, CDR2 FQNEAQ (reference sequence). V was clipped by 5 bases and J by 2 bases, with 12 bases between them. The CDR3 region is CASSLPGLTNEKLFF. DNA of the CDR3: TGTGCCAGCAGCCTCCCGGGCCTTACTAATGAAAAACTGTTTTTT.

This clonotype was detected only a few times. The chain joins TRBV2 to TRBJ1-1; 7 bases match TRBD1. Germline-derived CDR1 and CDR2 are SNHLY and FYNNEI. V gave up 4 bases and J gave up 5 bases; unmatched junction bases: 7. The CDR3 length is 14 residues. The CDR3 protein is CASSAVDRQTEAFF. For the CDR3, the DNA is TGTGCCAGCAGTGCCGTGGACAGGCAAACTGAAGCTTTCTTT.

This chain connects TRBV27 to TRBJ2-2; unclear D gene. Germline V gene sequence: CDR1 MNHEY, CDR2 SMNVEV (reference sequence). The CDR3 runs 12 residues. V was cut by 3 bases and J by 8 bases, with 7 bases left in between. This CDR3 reads CASSFDTGELFF. The CDR3, as DNA: TGTGCCAGCAGTTTCGATACTGGGGAGCTGTTTTTT.

The V call is TRBV5-4, the J call TRBJ2-3; D tentatively fits TRBD1 or TRBD2 (7 bases each). Germline lookup yields CDR1 SGHNT and CDR2 YYREEE (reference sequence). The germline V and J ends were trimmed by 4 bases and 0 bases, with 18 bases remaining between them. CDR3 length equals 17 residues. CDR3 sequence (DNA): TGTGCCAGCAGCCCCAGGGGGGGGCCGGATAGCACAGATACGCAGTATTTT. Encoded protein: CASSPRGGPDSTDTQYF. The variable domain in full, with the rest retrieved from reference TRBV5-4 and TRBJ2-3, is ETGVTQSPTHLIKTRGQQVTLRCSSQSGHNTVSWYQQALGQGPQFIFQYYREEENGRGNFPPRFSGLQFPNYSSELNVNALELDDSALYLCASSPRGGPDSTDTQYFGPGTRLTVL.

The chain joins TRBV25-1 to TRBJ1-2, with D uncertain. The V end was cut by 2 bases, the J end by 4 bases, with 11 bases between. This CDR3 spans 14 amino acids. CDR1 is MGHDK, CDR2 SYGVNS, per germline. CDR3 bases: TGTGCCAGCAGTGAAGAGGCCATCTTCTATGGCTACACCTTC. It specifies CASSEEAIFYGYTF.

This chain links TRBV25-1 with TRBJ1-2; D gene unclear. The CDR3 has 15 amino acids. Looked up from germline, CDR1 is MGHDK and CDR2 is SYGVNS. Trimming shortened V by 3 bases and J by 8 bases, and 19 bases separated the two germline ends. The CDR3 is CASSEGYGKVGGYTF. In nucleotides, the CDR3 is TGTGCCAGCAGTGAGGGGTATGGGAAAGTCGGGGGCTACACCTTC.

V and J are TRBV19 and TRBJ1-5, with 9 bases identical to TRBD1. CDR3 length: 18 residues. Germline V CDR1 and CDR2: LNHDA, SQIVND (reference sequence). V trimming: 6 bases; J trimming: 1 base; junction bases outside the gene matches: 13. In DNA, the CDR3 is TGTGCCAGTAGCCGAGGACAGGGGTGGACAGAGAGCAATCAGCCCCAGCATTTT. Its protein is CASSRGQGWTESNQPQHF.

This clonotype was detected a few times. The chain joins TRBV7-4 to TRBJ2-2; D may correspond to TRBD1 or TRBD2 (5 bases each). Germline V gives CDR1 SGHVT, CDR2 SQSDAQ. The CDR3 sequence is 18 residues long. Trimming stripped 1 base from V and 0 bases from J, with 15 bases between. The CDR3 bases are TGTGCCAGCAGCTTAGGGGGGAGAACGGGGCCGAACACCGGGGAGCTGTTTTTT. This codes for CASSLGGRTGPNTGELFF.

This clonotype has just a few counts. The chain links TRBV11-2 to TRBJ2-1; TRBD2 matches at 13 bases. The CDR3 sequence is 16 residues long. J was trimmed by 8 bases and V by 4 bases; bases with no gene match: 8. CDR1 and CDR2 from the germline V gene are SGHAT and FQNNGV. In DNA form, the CDR3 reads TGTGCCAGCAGCTCGAGGACTAGCGGGGGATCGTATGAGCAGTTCTTC. Translated, it gives CASSSRTSGGSYEQFF.

The V gene is TRBV20-1, the J gene TRBJ2-3, with D unclear. CDR1 is DFQATT, CDR2 SNEGSKA, per germline (reference sequence). The CDR3 sequence is 19 residues long. Trimming removed 0 bases at V and 2 bases at J, with 24 bases between. The CDR3 region is CSAREGSFNPGGPTDTQYF. CDR3 DNA sequence: TGCAGTGCTAGAGAGGGCAGCTTCAACCCGGGCGGACCCACAGATACGCAGTATTTT.

This chain uses TRBV6-2 or TRBV6-3 with TRBJ2-7, with D unresolved. Trimming took off 2 bases at V and 3 bases at J, with 8 bases between the two ends. CDR3 length: 13 amino acids. Germline V gene sequence: CDR1 MNHEY, CDR2 SVGEGT. CDR3 bases: TGTGCCAGCAGTTACCGGAATTTCTACGAGCAGTACTTC. The encoded protein is CASSYRNFYEQYF.

In this sample, this clonotype turned up a few times. CDR3 nucleotides: TGTGCCAGCAGCCCGGGAGGATCTAACTATGGCTACACCTTC. Translating gives CASSPGGSNYGYTF. The rearrangement links TRBV7-6 to TRBJ1-2; D is unclear. The germline V and J ends were trimmed by 5 bases and 0 bases, with 10 bases remaining between them. The CDR3 loop spans 14 amino acids. Germline V lookup: CDR1 SGHVS, CDR2 FNYEAQ.

In its sample, this clonotype was seen many times. The V gene is TRBV7-8, the J gene TRBJ1-5, with D perhaps matching TRBD1 (5 bases). The CDR3 extends over 14 amino acids. Germline assignment: CDR1 SGHVS and CDR2 FQNEAQ. V was clipped by 0 bases and J by 5 bases, with 8 bases between them. CDR3 sequence reads: CASSLAPQDQPQHF. The CDR3 region has the DNA TGTGCCAGCAGCTTAGCCCCACAGGATCAGCCCCAGCATTTT.

This clonotype was recorded at least ten times. The chain links TRBV7-2 to TRBJ1-3, with D perhaps matching TRBD1 (5 bases). Trimming removed 4 bases at V and 4 bases at J, with 11 bases between. The CDR3 length is 14 residues. Germline V gene sequence: CDR1 SGHTA, CDR2 FQGNSA. The CDR3 here is CASSSTGWGNTIYF. In DNA, the CDR3 is TGTGCCAGCAGCTCTACAGGTTGGGGAAACACCATATATTTT.

The V gene is TRBV28, the J gene TRBJ2-2, with D perhaps matching TRBD1 (6 bases). This CDR3 comprises 15 residues. V gave up 4 bases and J gave up 3 bases, with 12 bases separating them. Germline V gene lookup returns CDR1 MDHEN and CDR2 SYDVKM. The CDR3 reads CASSSLDSYTGELFF. Written as DNA, the CDR3 is TGTGCCAGCAGTTCCCTGGACAGTTACACCGGGGAGCTGTTTTTT.

This clonotype has just a few counts. The rearrangement uses TRBV7-6 and TRBJ2-2; 7 bases align to TRBD2. Germline V gene sequence: CDR1 SGHVS, CDR2 FNYEAQ. Trimming removed 5 bases from V and 4 bases from J; junction bases left unmatched: 13. This CDR3 has 17 amino acids. In DNA form, the CDR3 reads TGTGCCAGCAGCCCTTCCCCAGGGAGGGGTGGCACCGGGGAGCTGTTTTTT. Its translation: CASSPSPGRGGTGELFF.

This clonotype was seen only a few times. The chain joins TRBV20-1 to TRBJ1-5, with 7 bases aligning to TRBD1. The CDR3 has 12 residues. Germline CDR1 reads DFQATT; CDR2 reads SNEGSKA (reference sequence). The trim removed 5 bases at V and 5 bases at J, leaving 3 bases unmatched. The CDR3: CSASTGDQPQHF. The CDR3 nucleotides read TGCAGTGCTTCTACAGGGGATCAGCCCCAGCATTTT.

This clonotype was recorded many times. The V call is TRBV19, the J call TRBJ1-2, with a tentative D call TRBD1 (6 bases). V dropped 6 bases and J dropped 3 bases, with 20 bases sitting between them. The CDR3 is made up of 16 amino acids. Germline CDR1 is LNHDA and CDR2 is SQIVND (reference sequence). This CDR3 reads CASRPGHDSGYYGYTF. As DNA, the CDR3 is TGTGCCAGTAGACCGGGACACGACTCGGGGTACTATGGCTACACCTTC.

This clonotype was counted ten times or more. The rearrangement joins TRBV12-5 to TRBJ2-2; TRBD1 matches at 9 bases. The CDR3 length is 15 residues. The V and J ends lost 4 bases and 3 bases, in that order; junction bases with no gene match: 3. The germline gives CDR1 LGHNT, CDR2 FRNRAP. The CDR3 nucleotides are TGTGCTAGTGGTTCAGGGACAGGGTACACCGGGGAGCTGTTTTTT. Translated, it gives CASGSGTGYTGELFF.

For this clonotype: A read error may account for a junction end that differs from germline. The chain has TRBV20-1 and TRBJ2-3; 7 positions match TRBD2. CDR3 length: 15 amino acids. From germline, CDR1 is DFQATT and CDR2 SNEGSKA (reference sequence). For the CDR3, the DNA is TGCATTGCTATCCCCCGGGACTACGTATCAGATACGCAGTATTTT. Translated: CIAIPRDYVSDTQYF.

This clonotype came up a few times. This chain joins TRBV29-1 and TRBJ2-1; 9 bases align to TRBD2. Germline lookup yields CDR1 SQVTM and CDR2 ANQGSEA. Trimming at V came to 3 bases and at J to 8 bases, leaving 8 bases not matched to a gene. The CDR3 is 14 residues long. As DNA, the CDR3 is TGCAGCGTTGAGACCCCTAGCGGGGCCTATGAGCAGTTCTTC. This sequence encodes CSVETPSGAYEQFF.

The chain recombines TRBV29-1 with TRBJ1-1, with D possibly TRBD1 on 6 matching bases. Trimming pared 6 bases from V and 4 bases from J, leaving 15 bases between. This CDR3 contains 13 residues. Germline V gene sequence: CDR1 SQVTM, CDR2 ANQGSEA. This CDR3 is CSVHGGGLTEAFF. CDR3 nucleotides: TGCAGCGTCCATGGGGGGGGCCTCACTGAAGCTTTCTTT.

There are many counts of this clonotype. The V gene is TRBV7-2, the J gene TRBJ2-3; TRBD2 matches 12 bases. This CDR3 has 17 residues. The V gene end was trimmed by 6 bases and the J gene end by 8 bases; junction bases not matched to a gene: 15. Germline lookup yields CDR1 SGHTA and CDR2 FQGNSA. The CDR3 DNA follows: TGTGCCAGCAGTTTCCCCGGGGCTCTAGCGGGGGGGAGTACGCAGTATTTT. It codes for CASSFPGALAGGSTQYF. Complete variable domain (other parts from reference TRBV7-2 and TRBJ2-3): GAGVSQSPSNKVTEKGKDVELRCDPISGHTALYWYRQSLGQGLEFLIYFQGNSAPDKSGLPSDRFSAERTGGSVSTLTIQRTQQEDSAVYLCASSFPGALAGGSTQYFGPGTRLTVL.

This clonotype was recorded at least ten times. The chain couples TRBV7-6 to TRBJ2-1, with TRBD1 as a possible D gene (6 bases). CDR1 is SGHVS and CDR2 is FNYEAQ in the germline V gene. V shed 4 bases and J shed 0 bases, with 10 bases lying between them. The CDR3 spans 15 residues. CDR3: CASSSIQGSYNEQFF. The CDR3 region has the DNA TGTGCCAGCAGCTCTATACAGGGCTCCTACAATGAGCAGTTCTTC.

This clonotype was seen at least ten times. This chain uses TRBV19 with TRBJ1-2; D gene ambiguous. Germline V lookup: CDR1 LNHDA, CDR2 SQIVND (reference sequence). Trimming stripped 7 bases from V and 7 bases from J, with 16 bases between. The CDR3 sequence is 13 residues long. CDR3 region: CASNNLDIGGYTF. CDR3 nucleotide sequence: TGTGCCAGTAACAACCTTGACATTGGTGGCTACACCTTC.